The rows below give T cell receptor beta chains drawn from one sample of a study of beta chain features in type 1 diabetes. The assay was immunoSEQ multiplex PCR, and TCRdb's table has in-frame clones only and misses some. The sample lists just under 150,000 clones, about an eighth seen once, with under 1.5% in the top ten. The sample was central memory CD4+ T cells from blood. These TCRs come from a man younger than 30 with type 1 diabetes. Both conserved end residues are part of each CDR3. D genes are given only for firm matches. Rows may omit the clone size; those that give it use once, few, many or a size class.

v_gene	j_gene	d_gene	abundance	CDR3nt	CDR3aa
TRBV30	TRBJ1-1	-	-	TGTGCCTGGAGTGTCCAGGGAGACACTGAAGCTTTCTTT	CAWSVQGDTEAFF
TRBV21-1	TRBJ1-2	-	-	TGTGCCAGCATGGCAGATAACTATGGCTACACCTTC	CASMADNYGYTF
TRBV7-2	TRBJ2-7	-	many	TGTGCCAGCAGCTTAGATACAGCCTCCTACGAGCAGTACTTC	CASSLDTASYEQYF
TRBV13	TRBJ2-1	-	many	TGTGCCAGCAGCTTAGAAGGGGCCTACAATGAGCAGTTCTTC	CASSLEGAYNEQFF
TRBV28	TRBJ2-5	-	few	TGTGCCAGCGCCAGGGACAACCAAGAGACCCAGTACTTC	CASARDNQETQYF
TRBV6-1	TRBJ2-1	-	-	TGTGCCAGCAGTGAAGCTCGACGGTTTGGTTTCAATGAGCAGTTCTTC	CASSEARRFGFNEQFF
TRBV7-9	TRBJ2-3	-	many	TGTGCCAGCAGCCGTCCTATAGCAGGAGATACGCAGTATTTT	CASSRPIAGDTQYF
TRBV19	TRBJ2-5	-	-	TGTGCCAGTAGTATGCGCGGGGTCCAAGAGACCCAGTACTTC	CASSMRGVQETQYF
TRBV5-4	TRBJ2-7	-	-	TGTGCCAGCAGTACCACCGGGGGAAGCTCCTACGAGCAGTACTTC	CASSTTGGSSYEQYF
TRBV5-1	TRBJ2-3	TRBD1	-	TGCGCCAGCAGCTTGGGACAGGGTGGAACAGATACGCAGTATTTT	CASSLGQGGTDTQYF
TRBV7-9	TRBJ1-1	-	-	TGTGCCAGCAGGATAGGGAACACTGAAGCTTTCTTT	CASRIGNTEAFF
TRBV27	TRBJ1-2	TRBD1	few	TGTGCCAGCATGAGAGGGGGCGAATACACCTTC	CASMRGGEYTF
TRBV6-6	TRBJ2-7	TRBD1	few	TGTGCCAGCAGTTACGGGACAGCATCCTACGAGCAGTACTTC	CASSYGTASYEQYF
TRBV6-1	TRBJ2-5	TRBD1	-	TGTGCCAGCCGACAGGGGGCCTGGGAGACCCAGTACTTC	CASRQGAWETQYF
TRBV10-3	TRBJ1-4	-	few	TGTGCCATCTCTGAGGGGACAACTAATGAAAAACTGTTTTTT	CAISEGTTNEKLFF
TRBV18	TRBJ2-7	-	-	TGTGCCAGCTCACCATCGGGGCCCCTCTCCTACGAGCAGTACTTC	CASSPSGPLSYEQYF
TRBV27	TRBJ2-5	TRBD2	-	TGTGCCAGCAGTTCCCTAGCGGGGGGATGGAGAGAGACCCAGTACTTC	CASSSLAGGWRETQYF
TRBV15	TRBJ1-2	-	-	TGTGCCACCAGCGGCCCCGGAGAAAGACTAGATCATGGCTACACCTTC	CATSGPGERLDHGYTF
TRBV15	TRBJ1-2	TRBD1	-	TGTGCCACCTCTCCCGGGGGACAGGGGAACTATGGCTACACCTTC	CATSPGGQGNYGYTF
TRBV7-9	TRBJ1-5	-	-	TGTGCCAGCAGCTTAGCGCACGGCGGCAATCAGCCCCAGCATTTT	CASSLAHGGNQPQHF
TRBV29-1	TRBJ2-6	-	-	TGCAGCGCCTGGACAGTAAGCTCTGGGGCCAACGTCCTGACTTTC	CSAWTVSSGANVLTF
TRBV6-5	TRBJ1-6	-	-	TGTGCCAGCACCAGCTTCTATAATTCACCCCTCCACTTT	CASTSFYNSPLHF
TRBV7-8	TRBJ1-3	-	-	TGTGCCAGCAGCTTAGCGGGTTATTCTGGAAACACCATATATTTT	CASSLAGYSGNTIYF
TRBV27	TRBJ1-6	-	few	TGTGCCAGCCGTGGGTTAGGGACGGGTTCACCCCTCCACTTT	CASRGLGTGSPLHF
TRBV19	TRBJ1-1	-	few	TGTGCCAGTCGCCATAGGGCCAGGGGCACTGAAGCTTTCTTT	CASRHRARGTEAFF
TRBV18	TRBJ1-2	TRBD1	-	TGTGCCAGCTCAGCCCAGGGGGTTAAGAATGGCTACACCTTC	CASSAQGVKNGYTF
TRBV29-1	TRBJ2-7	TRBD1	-	TGCAGCGCTAGGACAGGGGCCGAGCAGTACTTC	CSARTGAEQYF
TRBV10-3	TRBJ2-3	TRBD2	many	TGTGCCATCACGCGGGGGGGCACAGATACGCAGTATTTT	CAITRGGTDTQYF
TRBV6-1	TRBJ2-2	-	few	TGTGCCAGCAGTGAACGGCCGAACACCGGGGAGCTGTTTTTT	CASSERPNTGELFF
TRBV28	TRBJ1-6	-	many	TGTGCCAGCAGTTTGGTCAATTCACCCCTCCACTTT	CASSLVNSPLHF
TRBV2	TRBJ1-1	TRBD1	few	TGTGCCAGCGGACAGGGTATGAACACTGAAGCTTTCTTT	CASGQGMNTEAFF
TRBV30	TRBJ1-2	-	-	TGTGCCTGGAGTGTACGCAGGACCCTCTATGGCTACACCTTC	CAWSVRRTLYGYTF
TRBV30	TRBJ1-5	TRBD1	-	TGTGCCTGGAGTGTACAGGGGATCGTGACAGGGGGCCATGGAGATCAGCCCCAGCATTTT	CAWSVQGIVTGGHGDQPQHF
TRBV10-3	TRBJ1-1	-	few	TGTGCCATCAGTGACGGTAATGGAGAAGCTTTCTTT	CAISDGNGEAFF
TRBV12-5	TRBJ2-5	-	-	TGTGCTAGTGGTTTAGACAAGTTCCAAGAGACCCAGTACTTC	CASGLDKFQETQYF
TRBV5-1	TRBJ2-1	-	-	TGCGCCAGCAGCTCCACCTTCGGCAATGAGCAGTTCTTC	CASSSTFGNEQFF
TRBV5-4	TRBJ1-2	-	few	TGTGCCAGCAGCGGCCGGGAACAAGGGGACTATGGCTACACCTTC	CASSGREQGDYGYTF
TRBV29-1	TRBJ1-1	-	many	TGCAGCGTTGAAGATCCAGGGACTGAAGCTTTCTTT	CSVEDPGTEAFF
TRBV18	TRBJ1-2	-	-	TGTGCCAGCTCATCATTCGTTGGGTATGGCTACACCTTC	CASSSFVGYGYTF
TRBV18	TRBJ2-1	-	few	TGTGCCAGCTCACCACTTCAGTCTATGGATGAGCAGTTCTTC	CASSPLQSMDEQFF
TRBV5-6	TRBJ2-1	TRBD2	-	TGTGCCAGCAGCTTGGCCCTAGCGGGGAGCTCCTACAATGAGCAGTTCTTC	CASSLALAGSSYNEQFF